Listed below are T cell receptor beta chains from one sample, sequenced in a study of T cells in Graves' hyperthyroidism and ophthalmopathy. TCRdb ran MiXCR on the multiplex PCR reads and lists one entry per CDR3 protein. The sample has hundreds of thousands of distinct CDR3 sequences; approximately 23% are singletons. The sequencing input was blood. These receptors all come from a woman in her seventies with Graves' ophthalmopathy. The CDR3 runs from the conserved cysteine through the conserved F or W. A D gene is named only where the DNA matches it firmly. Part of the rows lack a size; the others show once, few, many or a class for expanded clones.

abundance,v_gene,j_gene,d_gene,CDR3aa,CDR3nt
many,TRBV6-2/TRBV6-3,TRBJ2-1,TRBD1,CASREGQGFYNEQFF,TGTGCCAGCAGGGAAGGACAGGGATTTTACAATGAGCAGTTCTTC
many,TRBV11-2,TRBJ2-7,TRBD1,CASSQDRGRVYEQYF,TGTGCCAGCAGCCAAGACAGGGGGCGCGTCTACGAGCAGTACTTC
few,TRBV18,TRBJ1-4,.,CASSPWPREKLFF,TGTGCCAGCTCACCCTGGCCAAGGGAAAAACTGTTTTTT
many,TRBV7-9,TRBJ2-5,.,CASSPWRQYQETQYF,TGTGCCAGCAGCCCTTGGCGCCAGTACCAAGAGACCCAGTACTTC
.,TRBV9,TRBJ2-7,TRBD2,CASSVSGTSYEQYF,TGTGCCAGCAGCGTCAGCGGGACCTCCTACGAGCAGTACTTC
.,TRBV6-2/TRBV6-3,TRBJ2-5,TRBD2,CASSWGLADVRETQYF,TGTGCCAGCAGTTGGGGACTAGCGGACGTTCGGGAGACCCAGTACTTC
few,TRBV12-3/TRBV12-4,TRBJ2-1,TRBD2,CASSSRTSGMLGFANEQFF,TGTGCCAGCAGTTCCAGGACTAGCGGGATGTTGGGATTCGCCAATGAGCAGTTCTTC
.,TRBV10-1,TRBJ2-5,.,CASSHGQLETQYF,TGCGCCAGCAGCCACGGACAGTTGGAGACCCAGTACTTC
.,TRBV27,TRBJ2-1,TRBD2,CASSYLGGAGGLSNEQFF,TGTGCCAGCAGTTACCTCGGGGGGGCGGGGGGCCTCTCGAATGAGCAGTTCTTC
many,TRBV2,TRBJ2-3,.,CASSDNGGWDTQYF,TGTGCCAGCAGTGATAATGGGGGTTGGGATACGCAGTATTTT
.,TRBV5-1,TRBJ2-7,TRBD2,CASSLAIAAGVGYEQYF,TGCGCCAGCAGCTTGGCAATAGCAGCGGGAGTCGGCTACGAGCAGTACTTC
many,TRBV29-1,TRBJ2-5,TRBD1,CSGRTGQETQYF,TGCAGCGGTAGGACAGGCCAAGAGACCCAGTACTTC
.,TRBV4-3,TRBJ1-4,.,CASSQGFGGATNEKLFF,TGCGCCAGCAGCCAAGGGTTTGGCGGGGCAACTAATGAAAAACTGTTTTTT
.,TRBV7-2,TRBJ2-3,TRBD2,CASSLGSGSADTQYF,TGTGCCAGCAGCTTAGGTAGCGGGAGTGCAGATACGCAGTATTTT
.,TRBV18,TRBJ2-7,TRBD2,CASSPPGTSGRYEQYF,TGTGCCAGCTCACCACCGGGGACTAGCGGGAGATACGAGCAGTACTTC
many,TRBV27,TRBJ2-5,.,CASSKTRGLGTQYF,TGTGCCAGCAGCAAGACAAGGGGTTTGGGGACCCAGTACTTC
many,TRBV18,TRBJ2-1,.,CASSPRADSYNEQFF,TGTGCCAGCTCACCAAGGGCTGACTCCTACAATGAGCAGTTCTTC
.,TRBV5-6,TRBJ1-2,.,CASSYPDRRAYGYTF,TGTGCCAGCAGCTATCCGGACAGAAGAGCCTATGGCTACACCTTC
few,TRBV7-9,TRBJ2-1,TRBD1,CASSFVVGTGDNEQFF,TGTGCCAGCAGCTTTGTGGTAGGGACAGGAGACAATGAGCAGTTCTTC
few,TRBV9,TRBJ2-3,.,CASSTHPLGRTDTQYF,TGTGCCAGCAGCACTCACCCCCTTGGGCGCACAGATACGCAGTATTTT
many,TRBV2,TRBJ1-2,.,CASSETRLYTF,TGTGCCAGCAGTGAAACCCGGCTCTACACCTTC
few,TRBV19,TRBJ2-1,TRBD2,CASSIAGGPISEQFF,TGTGCCAGTAGTATCGCGGGAGGGCCGATCAGTGAGCAGTTCTTC
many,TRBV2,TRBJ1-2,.,CASSDDYGYTF,TGTGCCAGCAGTGACGACTATGGCTACACCTTC
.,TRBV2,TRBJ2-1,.,CASSEARAVDEQFF,TGTGCCAGCAGTGAAGCGCGAGCAGTGGATGAGCAGTTCTTC
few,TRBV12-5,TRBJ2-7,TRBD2,CASGLASSGRANYEQYF,TGTGCTAGTGGTTTGGCCTCCAGCGGGAGGGCTAACTACGAGCAGTACTTC
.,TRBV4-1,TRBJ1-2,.,CASSQEDYYGYTF,TGCGCCAGCAGCCAAGAGGACTACTATGGCTACACCTTC
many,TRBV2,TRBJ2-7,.,CASSELQYEQYF,TGTGCCAGCAGTGAATTACAGTACGAGCAGTACTTC
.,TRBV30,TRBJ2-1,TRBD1,CAWSPTGQGSNEQFF,TGTGCCTGGAGTCCCACGGGACAGGGGTCAAATGAGCAGTTCTTC
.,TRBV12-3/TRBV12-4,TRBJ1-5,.,CASSPLQGRQPQHF,TGTGCCAGCAGCCCCCTCCAGGGGCGACAGCCCCAGCATTTT
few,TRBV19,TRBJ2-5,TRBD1,CASSTGQGTGTQYF,TGTGCCAGTAGTACGGGACAGGGAACGGGGACCCAGTACTTC
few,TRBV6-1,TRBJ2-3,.,CASSERTPGSADTQYF,TGTGCCAGCAGTGAACGGACACCCGGATCAGCAGATACGCAGTATTTT
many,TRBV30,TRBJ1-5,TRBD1,CAWSAGQGHQPQHF,TGTGCCTGGAGTGCCGGACAGGGCCATCAGCCCCAGCATTTT
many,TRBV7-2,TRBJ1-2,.,CASSPGGTPHYGYTF,TGTGCCAGCAGCCCAGGAGGGACCCCCCACTATGGCTACACCTTC
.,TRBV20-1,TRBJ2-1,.,CSAPRTYNEQFF,TGCAGTGCCCCCCGAACTTACAATGAGCAGTTCTTC
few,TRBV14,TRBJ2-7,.,CASSRVRDLSYEQYF,TGTGCCAGCAGCCGTGTCCGGGACTTATCCTACGAGCAGTACTTC
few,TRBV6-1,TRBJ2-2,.,CASSVTRVVTGELFF,TGTGCCAGCAGTGTCACTAGGGTCGTCACCGGGGAGCTGTTTTTT
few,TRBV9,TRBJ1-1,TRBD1,CASSALQGSNTEAFF,TGTGCCAGCAGCGCTTTACAGGGGTCGAACACTGAAGCTTTCTTT